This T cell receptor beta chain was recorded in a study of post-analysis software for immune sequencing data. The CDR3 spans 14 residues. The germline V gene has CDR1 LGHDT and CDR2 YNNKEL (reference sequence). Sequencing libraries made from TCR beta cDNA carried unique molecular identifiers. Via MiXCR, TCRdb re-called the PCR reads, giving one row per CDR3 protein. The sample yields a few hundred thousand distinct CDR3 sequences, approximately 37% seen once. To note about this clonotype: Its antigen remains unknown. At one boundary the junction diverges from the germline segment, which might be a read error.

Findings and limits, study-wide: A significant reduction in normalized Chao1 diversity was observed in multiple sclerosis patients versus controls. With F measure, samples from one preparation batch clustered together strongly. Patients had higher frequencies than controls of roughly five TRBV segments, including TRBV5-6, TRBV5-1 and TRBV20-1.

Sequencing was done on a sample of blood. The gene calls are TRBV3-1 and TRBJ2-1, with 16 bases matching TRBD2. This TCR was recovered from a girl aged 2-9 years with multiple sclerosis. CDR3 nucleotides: TGTGCCGGCAGCCAGGGACTAGCGGGGGGGCAAGGGTTCTTC. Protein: CAGSQGLAGGQGFF.